This is a list of T cell receptor beta chains from one sample in a study of glioma-infiltrating T cells after dendritic cell vaccination. Clones were sequenced by immunoSEQ multiplex PCR, and TCRdb holds only the in-frame ones, with some missing. The sample lists 3,000 to 4,000 clones, approximately 93% seen once, with approximately 5.1% in the top ten. Sequenced here: blood, sampled before dendritic cell vaccination. The receptors come from a human donor with glioblastoma. The CDR3 runs from the conserved cysteine through the conserved F or W. The D gene is left open where the match is weak. Only some rows state a clone size, as once, few, many or a class for expanded clones.

size | J | D | V | DNA | CDR3
- | TRBJ2-3 | - | TRBV10-3 | TGTGCCATCAGTCGTACTGCTAGCACAGATACGCAGTATTTT | CAISRTASTDTQYF
- | TRBJ2-5 | TRBD2 | TRBV27 | TGTGCCAGCAGTCCCCTGAGGGGTAGCGGGATAGAGACCCAGTACTTC | CASSPLRGSGIETQYF
- | TRBJ1-1 | - | TRBV7-9 | TGTGCCAGCAGCTTAGGAGGACAGTCAGGCGAAGCTTTCTTT | CASSLGGQSGEAFF
- | TRBJ1-5 | - | TRBV28 | TGTGCCAGCAGTTTGACGGGGGGCAGTCAGCCCCAGCATTTT | CASSLTGGSQPQHF
once | TRBJ2-7 | TRBD1 | TRBV11-2 | TGTGCCAGCAGCTGGGGACAGGGTTTTAGATACGAGCAGTACTTC | CASSWGQGFRYEQYF
once | TRBJ2-7 | - | TRBV29-1 | TGCAGCGTTGAAGCTCCCGCGGCGGGATCCTACGAGCAGTACTTC | CSVEAPAAGSYEQYF
- | TRBJ1-6 | TRBD1 | TRBV10-3 | TGTGCCATCAGTGACCGGATCGGACAGGTTGATAATTCACCCCTCCACTTT | CAISDRIGQVDNSPLHF
- | TRBJ2-7 | TRBD1 | TRBV2 | TGTGCCAGCAGTGATTCTAGCAAAGGGGGCTCCGAGCAGTACTTC | CASSDSSKGGSEQYF
- | TRBJ1-1 | - | TRBV7-4 | TGTGCCAGCAGCTTATGGACCTCAGGGATGAACACTGAAGCTTTCTTT | CASSLWTSGMNTEAFF
- | TRBJ1-2 | TRBD1 | TRBV7-9 | TGTGCCAGCAGCCGGGACAGCTGGTATGGCTACACCTTC | CASSRDSWYGYTF
- | TRBJ2-6 | TRBD2 | TRBV5-4 | TGTGCCAGCAGCCTCCCCGCGGGAGGCCTAGGGGCCAACGTCCTGACTTTC | CASSLPAGGLGANVLTF
- | TRBJ2-7 | TRBD2 | TRBV11-2 | TGTGCCAGCAGCCTTAGCGGGGACGCTTACGAGCAGTACTTC | CASSLSGDAYEQYF
- | TRBJ2-7 | TRBD1 | TRBV7-3 | TGTGCCAGCAGCTTAGGAGGACAGGTCTACGAGCAGTACTTC | CASSLGGQVYEQYF
- | TRBJ1-6 | - | TRBV7-2 | TGTGCCAGCAGCTCGCGGCAGAATAATTCACCCCTCCACTTT | CASSSRQNNSPLHF
- | TRBJ2-1 | - | TRBV7-9 | TGTGCCAGCACCTTTGGCACGGGCGGGTACAATGAGCAGTTCTTC | CASTFGTGGYNEQFF
once | TRBJ1-2 | TRBD1 | TRBV7-2 | TGTGCCAGCAGCCCCGGACAGGGTAACTATGGCTACACCTTC | CASSPGQGNYGYTF
- | TRBJ2-7 | TRBD2 | TRBV6-6 | TGTGCCAGCCTCGAGATGAGTCTAGCGGGTGGGGAGCAGTACTTC | CASLEMSLAGGEQYF
- | TRBJ1-6 | - | TRBV7-6 | TGTGCCAGCGCAACGCTACAGGGACGGAATTCACCCCTCCACTTT | CASATLQGRNSPLHF
- | TRBJ1-2 | - | TRBV30 | TGTGCCTGGAGTGTATCGGGAGACTATGGCTACACCTTC | CAWSVSGDYGYTF
- | TRBJ2-7 | TRBD2 | TRBV5-1 | TGCGCCAGCAGCTTGGGAGGACTAGCGGGAGATAGCGAGCAGTACTTC | CASSLGGLAGDSEQYF
- | TRBJ2-6 | - | TRBV19 | TGTGCCAGTAGTCTGCCGTCGACAAATCACAAAAGTCGGGCCAACGTCCTGACTTTC | CASSLPSTNHKSRANVLTF
- | TRBJ2-1 | TRBD2 | TRBV7-2 | TGTGCCAGCAGCCCAGACGGCGGGAGGGCCTCCAATGAGCAGTTCTTC | CASSPDGGRASNEQFF
- | TRBJ1-1 | TRBD1 | TRBV2 | TGTGCCACTCGAACAGGGGGCACTGAAGCTTTCTTT | CATRTGGTEAFF
- | TRBJ2-2 | - | TRBV4-3 | TGCGCCAGCAGCCAAGATAGGAGGAGGGAGCTGTTTTTT | CASSQDRRRELFF
once | TRBJ2-2 | TRBD1 | TRBV6-5 | TGTGCCAGCAGAAGCAGGGGGCTGGCCGGGGAGCTGTTTTTT | CASRSRGLAGELFF
- | TRBJ2-6 | - | TRBV28 | TGTGCCAGCAGTTCCCCAGCTGGGGCCAACGTCCTGACTTTC | CASSSPAGANVLTF
- | TRBJ1-2 | - | TRBV18 | TGTGCCAGCTCACCCGTCCATCCGACAGAGAGCTACACCTTC | CASSPVHPTESYTF
- | TRBJ1-2 | - | TRBV5-1 | TGCGCCAGCAGCTCCAACAGGGATGGCTACACCTTC | CASSSNRDGYTF
- | TRBJ1-1 | - | TRBV9 | TGTGCCAGCAGCGTAGTTCCAGGGGCTAACACTGAAGCTTTCTTT | CASSVVPGANTEAFF
- | TRBJ2-7 | - | TRBV30 | TGTGCCTGGAGGAGACTAGTAACTTACGAGCAGTACTTC | CAWRRLVTYEQYF
- | TRBJ1-4 | - | TRBV6-1 | TGTGCCAGCAGCATGGGGGGGGAAAAACTGTTTTTT | CASSMGGEKLFF
once | TRBJ2-1 | TRBD2 | TRBV7-9 | TGTGCCAGCAGCCAGACTAGCGGGAGAGGCCCGAATGAGCAGTTCTTC | CASSQTSGRGPNEQFF
- | TRBJ1-2 | - | TRBV6-4 | TGTGCCAGCAGTGAAAAAGGGATGGCGGGCTATGGCTACACCTTC | CASSEKGMAGYGYTF
- | TRBJ2-7 | TRBD1 | TRBV7-2 | TGTGCCAGCAGCGGGACAGGGGGTGGCTACGAGCAGTACTTC | CASSGTGGGYEQYF
- | TRBJ1-4 | TRBD1 | TRBV6-1 | TGTGCCAGCAGTGAATGGGACAGGGGGCTCGAAAAACTGTTTTTT | CASSEWDRGLEKLFF
- | TRBJ2-6 | - | TRBV19 | TGTGCCTGTAGTACAGGGATCTCTGGGGCCAACGTCCTGACTTTC | CACSTGISGANVLTF
- | TRBJ1-1 | - | TRBV28 | TGTGCCAGCAGTCTCCGCGCGTCCTGGGCCTTCTTT | CASSLRASWAFF
- | TRBJ1-2 | - | TRBV27 | TGTGCCAGCAGTTGGCGAGGGGGAGAGCGTACCACTAACTATGGCTACACCTTC | CASSWRGGERTTNYGYTF
- | TRBJ2-1 | TRBD1 | TRBV5-1 | TGCGCCAGCAGCTTGGACAGGGGCCTTTACAATGAGCAGTTCTTC | CASSLDRGLYNEQFF
- | TRBJ2-7 | - | TRBV5-1 | TGCGCCAGCAGCTTGTCCAGGGGTGGAAACGAGCAGTACTTC | CASSLSRGGNEQYF
- | TRBJ1-5 | - | TRBV9 | TGTGCCAGCAGCGTGGACAGTTCAAATCAGCCCCAGCATTTT | CASSVDSSNQPQHF
- | TRBJ2-3 | - | TRBV25-1 | TGTGCCAGCAGTGAAATCAGGGATAGCACAGATACGCAGTATTTT | CASSEIRDSTDTQYF